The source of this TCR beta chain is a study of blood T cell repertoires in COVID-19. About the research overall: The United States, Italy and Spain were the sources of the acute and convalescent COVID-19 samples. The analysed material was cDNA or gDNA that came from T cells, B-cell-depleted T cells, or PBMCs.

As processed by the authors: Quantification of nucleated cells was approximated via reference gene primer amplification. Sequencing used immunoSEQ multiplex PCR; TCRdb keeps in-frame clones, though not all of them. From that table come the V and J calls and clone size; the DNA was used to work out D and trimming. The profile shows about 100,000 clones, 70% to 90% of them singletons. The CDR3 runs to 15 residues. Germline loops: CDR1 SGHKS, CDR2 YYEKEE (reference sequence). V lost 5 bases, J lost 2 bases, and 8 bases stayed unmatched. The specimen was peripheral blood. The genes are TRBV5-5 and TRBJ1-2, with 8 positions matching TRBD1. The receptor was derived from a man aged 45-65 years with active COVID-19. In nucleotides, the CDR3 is TGTGCCAGCAGATCGAAGGGACAGGCCAACTATGGCTACACCTTC. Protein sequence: CASRSKGQANYGYTF.